The sequence of this TCR beta chain was determined in a study of cytomegalovirus exposure and HLA in healthy donors. Regarding the study as a whole: CMV serostatus was the sole immune exposure data available. At a 0.05 false discovery rate, a later analysis found some 17,000 TCR beta sequences to be associated with HLA alleles. It was reported in a later analysis that an Asian-associated ancestry cluster showed fewer N-insertions than the approximately 670-donor mean.

This CDR3 is 13 amino acids long. Per the germline V gene, CDR1 is WSHSY and CDR2 is SAAADI. Trimming removed 3 bases at V and 5 bases at J, with 11 bases between. Vbeta (60) and Jbeta (13) primers were used in the PCR. Using immunoSEQ multiplex PCR, the repertoire was profiled, and TCRdb retains in-frame clones only, with some absent. In the table there are some 220,000 clones, around 83% of which are singletons. Likely unrecorded immune exposures existed in these nominally healthy donors. This clone showed up just a few times. The antigen is undetermined. The clonotype comes from a girl under 10 years old in good health and CMV-seronegative. This sequence joins TRBV10-2 and TRBJ2-7; the D is unclear. The sequencing input was PBMCs. Here the CDR3 DNA reads TGCGCCAGCAGTGATAGTAGCTTTCACGAGCAGTACTTC. The encoded protein is CASSDSSFHEQYF.